This is a list of T cell receptor beta chains from one sample in a study of identical twins. TCRdb independently ran MiXCR on the 5' RACE reads; one entry per CDR3 protein. The sample lists just over 500,000 distinct CDR3 sequences, around 20% occurring once. The same sample was also used in a study of T cells expressing NK-cell markers.

Sequenced sample: CD4+ T cells sorted from blood. These receptors originate from a woman aged 18-29 years in good health. Each CDR3 is given with its conserved first and last residue. The order of the fields is D gene, V gene, J gene, clone size, CDR3 protein, CDR3 DNA. A D gene is named only where the DNA matches it firmly. A row's size may be missing; if present it is once, few, many or a size class.

-,TRBV10-3,TRBJ2-1,few,CAIRGFLAEQFF,TGTGCCATCAGGGGGTTTCTTGCTGAGCAGTTCTTC
-,TRBV12-3/TRBV12-4,TRBJ1-1,-,CASSLAVVMNTEAFF,TGTGCCAGCAGTTTAGCGGTGGTGATGAACACTGAAGCTTTCTTT
-,TRBV15,TRBJ2-5,-,CATSRGMRETQYF,TGTGCCACCAGCAGAGGGATGAGGGAGACCCAGTACTTC
-,TRBV10-3,TRBJ2-3,-,CAIRGGLGRDTQYF,TGTGCCATCAGGGGTGGGCTTGGACGAGATACGCAGTATTTT
TRBD2,TRBV5-4,TRBJ2-1,few,CASSSGGLVDYNEQFF,TGTGCCAGCAGCTCGGGGGGACTCGTAGACTACAATGAGCAGTTCTTC
-,TRBV21-1,TRBJ2-6,-,CASSTLAGILICSGANVLTF,TGTGCCAGCAGCACACTAGCGGGGATCCTTATTTGCTCTGGGGCCAACGTCCTGACTTTC
-,TRBV10-2,TRBJ1-1,-,CASCVTLENTEAFF,TGCGCCAGCTGCGTTACACTAGAGAACACTGAAGCTTTCTTT
TRBD1,TRBV5-1,TRBJ2-6,-,CASSLVGPTGLRGANVLTF,TGCGCCAGCAGCTTGGTTGGGCCGACAGGGCTGAGGGGGGCCAACGTCCTGACTTTC
-,TRBV12-3/TRBV12-4,TRBJ1-1,-,CASNQDSSTEAFF,TGTGCCAGCAACCAAGACAGTAGCACTGAAGCTTTCTTT
-,TRBV5-1,TRBJ2-2,few,CASSLSPNTGELFF,TGCGCCAGCAGCTTGAGTCCTAACACCGGGGAGCTGTTTTTT
-,TRBV20-1,TRBJ2-3,many,CSARVENTDTQYF,TGCAGTGCTAGGGTTGAGAACACAGATACGCAGTATTTT
TRBD1,TRBV6-5,TRBJ2-3,-,CASSSRQGGSDTQYF,TGTGCCAGCAGTTCTAGACAGGGGGGGTCAGATACGCAGTATTTT
-,TRBV5-6,TRBJ2-5,-,CASSLVFRQTQYF,TGTGCCAGCAGCTTGGTCTTTCGACAGACCCAGTACTTC
-,TRBV3-1,TRBJ2-7,-,CASSRLVGAVNSYEQYF,TGTGCCAGCAGCCGCCTCGTGGGAGCGGTGAACTCCTACGAGCAGTACTTC
TRBD2,TRBV20-1,TRBJ2-7,few,CSAPLGLAGVFYEQYF,TGCAGTGCTCCCCTAGGACTAGCGGGAGTGTTCTACGAGCAGTACTTC
-,TRBV12-3/TRBV12-4,TRBJ1-6,-,CASSLQGPLNSPLHF,TGTGCCAGCAGTTTACAGGGGCCCCTTAATTCACCCCTCCACTTT
TRBD1,TRBV5-5,TRBJ2-3,once,CASIRGGQGATDTQYF,TGTGCCAGCATTAGGGGCGGACAGGGGGCAACAGATACGCAGTATTTT
-,TRBV20-1,TRBJ1-6,-,CSARWTENSPLHF,TGCAGTGCTAGGTGGACAGAAAATTCACCCCTCCACTTT